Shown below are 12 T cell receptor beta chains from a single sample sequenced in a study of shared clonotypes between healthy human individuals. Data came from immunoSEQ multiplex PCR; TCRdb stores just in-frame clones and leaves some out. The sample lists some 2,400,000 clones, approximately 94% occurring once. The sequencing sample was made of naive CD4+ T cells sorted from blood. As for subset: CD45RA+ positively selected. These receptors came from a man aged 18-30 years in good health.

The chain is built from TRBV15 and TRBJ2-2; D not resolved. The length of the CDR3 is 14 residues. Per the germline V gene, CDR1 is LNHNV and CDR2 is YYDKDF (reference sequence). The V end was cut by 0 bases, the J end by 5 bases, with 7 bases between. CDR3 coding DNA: TGTGCCACCAGCAGAGATCTGGGGACCGGGGAGCTGTTTTTT. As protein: CATSRDLGTGELFF.

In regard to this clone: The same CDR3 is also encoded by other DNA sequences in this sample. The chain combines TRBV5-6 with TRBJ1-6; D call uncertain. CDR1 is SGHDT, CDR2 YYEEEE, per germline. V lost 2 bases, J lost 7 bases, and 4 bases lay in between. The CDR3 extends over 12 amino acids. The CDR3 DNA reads TGTGCCAGCAGCTTAGGGAATTCACCCCTCCACTTT. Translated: CASSLGNSPLHF.

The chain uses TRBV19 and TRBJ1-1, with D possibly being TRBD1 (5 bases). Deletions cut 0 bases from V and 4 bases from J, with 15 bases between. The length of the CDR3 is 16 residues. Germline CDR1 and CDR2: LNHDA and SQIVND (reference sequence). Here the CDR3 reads CASSIEEGIRGTEAFF. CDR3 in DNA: TGTGCCAGTAGTATAGAGGAGGGGATTAGGGGCACTGAAGCTTTCTTT.

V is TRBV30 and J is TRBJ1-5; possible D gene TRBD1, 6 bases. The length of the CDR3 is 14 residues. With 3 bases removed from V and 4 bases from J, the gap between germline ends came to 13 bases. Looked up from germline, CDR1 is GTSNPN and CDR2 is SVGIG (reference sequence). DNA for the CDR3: TGTGCCTGGAGAACGCAGGGGAATAATCAGCCCCAGCATTTT. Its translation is CAWRTQGNNQPQHF. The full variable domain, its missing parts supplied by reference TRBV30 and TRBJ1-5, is SQTIHQWPATLVQPVGSPLSLECTVEGTSNPNLYWYRQAAGRGLQLLFYSVGIGQISSEVPQNLSASRPQDRQFILSSKKLLLSDSGFYLCAWRTQGNNQPQHFGDGTRLSIL.

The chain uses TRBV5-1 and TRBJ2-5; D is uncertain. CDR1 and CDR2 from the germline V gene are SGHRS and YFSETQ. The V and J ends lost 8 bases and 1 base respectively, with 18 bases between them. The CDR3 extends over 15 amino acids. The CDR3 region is CASHSLQSVQETQYF. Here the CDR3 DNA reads TGCGCCAGTCATAGCCTACAAAGCGTCCAAGAGACCCAGTACTTC.

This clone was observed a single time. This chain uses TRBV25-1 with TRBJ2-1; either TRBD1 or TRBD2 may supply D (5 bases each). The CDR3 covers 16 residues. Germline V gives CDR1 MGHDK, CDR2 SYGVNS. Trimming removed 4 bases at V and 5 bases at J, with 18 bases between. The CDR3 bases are TGTGCCAGCAGTGGTCTCTGGGGGTCGAACAACAATGAGCAGTTCTTC. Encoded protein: CASSGLWGSNNNEQFF.

The CDR3 coding sequence is TGTGCCAGCAGCTTAGCGGGGGGCGCAAAGCAGGGTGAGCAGTTCTTC. Translation: CASSLAGGAKQGEQFF. This chain joins TRBV7-9 and TRBJ2-1; D possibly matches TRBD1 or TRBD2 (6 bases each). With 0 bases removed from V and 9 bases from J, the gap between germline ends came to 18 bases. Germline V CDR1 and CDR2: SEHNR, FQNEAQ (reference sequence). The CDR3 is 16 amino acids.

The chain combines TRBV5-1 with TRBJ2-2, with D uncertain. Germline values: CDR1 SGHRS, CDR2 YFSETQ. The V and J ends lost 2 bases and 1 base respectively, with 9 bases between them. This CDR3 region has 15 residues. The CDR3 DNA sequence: TGCGCCAGCAGCTTACCCCCCCAGAACACCGGGGAGCTGTTTTTT. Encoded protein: CASSLPPQNTGELFF. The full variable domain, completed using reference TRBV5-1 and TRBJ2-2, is KAGVTQTPRYLIKTRGQQVTLSCSPISGHRSVSWYQQTPGQGLQFLFEYFSETQRNKGNFPGRFSGRQFSNSRSEMNVSTLELGDSALYLCASSLPPQNTGELFFGEGSRLTVL.

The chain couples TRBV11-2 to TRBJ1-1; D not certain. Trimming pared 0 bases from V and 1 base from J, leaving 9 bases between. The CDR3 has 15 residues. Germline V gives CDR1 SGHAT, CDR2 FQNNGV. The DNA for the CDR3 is TGTGCCAGCAGCTTAGATCGGTGGCGGAACACTGAAGCTTTCTTT. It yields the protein CASSLDRWRNTEAFF. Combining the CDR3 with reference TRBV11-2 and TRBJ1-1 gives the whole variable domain EAGVAQSPRYKIIEKRQSVAFWCNPISGHATLYWYQQILGQGPKLLIQFQNNGVVDDSQLPKDRFSAERLKGVDSTLKIQPAKLEDSAVYLCASSLDRWRNTEAFFGQGTRLTVV.

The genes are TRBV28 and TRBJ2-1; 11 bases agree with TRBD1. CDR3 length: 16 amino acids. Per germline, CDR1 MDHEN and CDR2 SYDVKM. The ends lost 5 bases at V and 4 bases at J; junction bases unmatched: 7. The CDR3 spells CASSRAGQGGYNEQFF. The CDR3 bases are TGTGCCAGCAGTAGAGCGGGACAGGGGGGATACAATGAGCAGTTCTTC.

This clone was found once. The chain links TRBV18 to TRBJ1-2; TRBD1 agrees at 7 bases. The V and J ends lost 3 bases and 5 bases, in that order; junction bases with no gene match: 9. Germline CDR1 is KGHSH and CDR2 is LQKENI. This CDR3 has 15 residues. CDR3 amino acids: CASSPQDRSWYGYTF. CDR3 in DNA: TGTGCCAGCTCACCCCAGGACAGGTCGTGGTATGGCTACACCTTC.

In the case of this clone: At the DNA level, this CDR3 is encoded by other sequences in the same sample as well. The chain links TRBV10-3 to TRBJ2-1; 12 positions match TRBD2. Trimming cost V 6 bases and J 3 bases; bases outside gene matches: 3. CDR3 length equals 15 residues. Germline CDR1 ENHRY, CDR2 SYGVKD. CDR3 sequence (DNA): TGTGCCATCAGCGCGACTAGCGGGAGCTACAATGAGCAGTTCTTC. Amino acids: CAISATSGSYNEQFF.